Shown below are 24 T cell receptor beta chains from a single sample sequenced in a study of T cell responses to AZD1222 COVID-19 vaccine. TCRdb's table, derived via immunoSEQ multiplex PCR, lists solely in-frame clones and lacks some. This sample yields about 120,000 clones, of which 70% to 90% are seen a single time; around 8% belongs to the top ten. The sample consisted of peripheral blood, taken on day 0 of AZD1222 vaccination. The source of these receptors is an adult in good health.

The rearrangement joins TRBV7-3 to TRBJ2-2; 11 nucleotides line up with TRBD2. The CDR3 has 15 residues. J was trimmed by 7 bases and V by 5 bases; bases with no gene match: 6. In germline, CDR1 is SGHTA, CDR2 FQGTGA. The CDR3 reads CASSPPGLAVGELFF. The CDR3 coding sequence is TGTGCCAGCAGCCCTCCGGGACTAGCGGTCGGGGAGCTGTTTTTT.

V gene TRBV24-1 combines with J gene TRBJ2-7; D remains ambiguous. CDR1 and CDR2 from the germline V gene are KGHDR and SFDVKD. CDR3 length equals 13 residues. V was pared by 6 bases and J by 7 bases, with 15 bases between. CDR3 nucleotides: TGTGCCACCAGTAAAGTGGGTTCTCCTGAGCAGTACTTC. Amino acids: CATSKVGSPEQYF.

The chain combines TRBV19 with TRBJ2-7, with D perhaps matching TRBD1 or TRBD2 (5 bases each). The CDR3 is made up of 13 amino acids. The germline V gene has CDR1 LNHDA and CDR2 SQIVND (reference sequence). V was pared by 4 bases and J by 0 bases, with 7 bases between. CDR3 coding DNA: TGTGCCAGTAGTAGGGACGGCTCCTACGAGCAGTACTTC. Protein: CASSRDGSYEQYF. Full variable domain (outside the CDR3, taken from reference TRBV19 and TRBJ2-7): DGGITQSPKYLFRKEGQNVTLSCEQNLNHDAMYWYRQDPGQGLRLIYYSQIVNDFQKGDIAEGYSVSREKKESFPLTVTSAQKNPTAFYLCASSRDGSYEQYFGPGTRLTVT.

This clone was detected only once. A much bigger clone sits one base away, suggesting this may be a read error. The rearrangement links TRBV7-2 to TRBJ1-5, with unresolved D. Germline loops: CDR1 SGHTA, CDR2 FQGNSA. V shed 1 base and J shed 0 bases, with 1 base lying between them. The CDR3 loop spans 13 amino acids. CDR3 loop: CASSLDSNQPQHF. The CDR3 DNA follows: TGTGCCAGCAGCTTAGATAGCAATCAGCCCCAGCATTTT.

The CDR3 DNA reads as TGTGCCAGCAGCCCCATTCTGGGCGAGCAGTACTTC. Amino acid sequence: CASSPILGEQYF. The chain combines TRBV7-8 with TRBJ2-7, with D hard to call. Trimming took 5 bases from V and 6 from J, leaving 11 bases between them. This CDR3 comprises 12 residues. CDR1 and CDR2 from the germline V gene are SGHVS and FQNEAQ.

CDR3 nucleotides: TGTGCCACCAGCAGAGATCGGCGGGAGACCCAGTACTTC. Translation gives CATSRDRRETQYF. This sequence joins TRBV15 and TRBJ2-5; D unclear. Trimming stripped 0 bases from V and 5 bases from J, with 7 bases between. Germline V gene lookup returns CDR1 LNHNV and CDR2 YYDKDF (reference sequence). This CDR3 region has 13 residues.

This clone was detected only once. This chain joins TRBV7-6 and TRBJ2-1; weak D call: TRBD1 (7 bases). This CDR3 spans 16 amino acids. V lost 2 bases and J 1 base, leaving 12 bases between the germline ends. The germline V gene encodes CDR1 SGHVS and CDR2 FNYEAQ. The CDR3 protein is CASSLSQGGSYNEQFF. The CDR3 DNA reads TGTGCCAGCAGCTTAAGTCAGGGGGGATCCTACAATGAGCAGTTCTTC.

In its sample, this clone was seen a few times. The chain couples TRBV11-3 to TRBJ2-1; D is possibly TRBD1 (5 bases). The CDR3 runs to 12 residues. CDR1 is SGHNT, CDR2 YENEEA, per germline. The germline V and J ends were trimmed by 3 bases and 8 bases, with 8 bases remaining between them. In DNA form, the CDR3 reads TGTGCCAGCAGCTTGAACAGGTATGAGCAGTTCTTC. The encoded protein is CASSLNRYEQFF.

This sequence joins TRBV3-1 (or the pseudogene TRBV3-2) and TRBJ1-5; D call uncertain. The V and J ends lost 2 bases and 7 bases respectively, with 6 bases between them. Germline assignment: CDR1 LGHDT and CDR2 YNNKEL (reference sequence). This CDR3 is 12 amino acids long. CDR3 region: CASSQSEQPQHF. The CDR3 DNA is TGTGCCAGCAGCCAATCGGAGCAGCCCCAGCATTTT.

The rearrangement links TRBV5-1 to TRBJ2-1, with D possibly matching TRBD2 (6 bases). The CDR3 totals 15 residues. CDR1 and CDR2 from the germline V gene are SGHRS and YFSETQ. With 5 bases removed from V and 7 bases from J, the gap between germline ends came to 19 bases. This CDR3 is CASRPSARNLNEQFF. CDR3 nucleotides: TGCGCCAGCAGACCTAGCGCCCGTAACCTGAATGAGCAGTTCTTC.

In its sample, this clone was seen a few times. One base away lies a much larger clone, so this may be a sequencing read error. The CDR3 DNA is TGTGCCAGCGCTTTGGGGGGGACAAGGGGGAGCACCGGGGAGCTGTTTTTT. The encoded protein is CASALGGTRGSTGELFF. The chain has TRBV9 and TRBJ2-2; a weak D match, TRBD2 (7 bases). Germline assignment: CDR1 SGDLS and CDR2 YYNGEE. Trimming removed 7 bases from V and 4 bases from J, with 23 bases in between. The CDR3 is 17 residues long.

The DNA for the CDR3 is TGTGCCAGCAGCTTTGCCCCTATGGCAGCGGTAAATGAAAAACTGTTTTTT. It codes for CASSFAPMAAVNEKLFF. The chain has TRBV5-8 and TRBJ1-4, with D unresolved. V was trimmed by 2 bases and J by 5 bases, leaving 19 bases between them. The CDR3 is made up of 17 amino acids. Germline assignment: CDR1 SGHTS and CDR2 YDEGEE.

The rearrangement joins TRBV7-9 to TRBJ1-1, with D perhaps matching TRBD1 (5 bases). Trimming removed 4 bases at V and 7 bases at J, with 22 bases between. The CDR3 is 16 residues long. Germline V gene sequence: CDR1 SEHNR, CDR2 FQNEAQ (reference sequence). Written as DNA, the CDR3 is TGTGCCAGCAGCTCAGACGCACCGGCAGGGAACCATGAAGCTTTCTTT. It is translated as CASSSDAPAGNHEAFF.

This sequence joins TRBV18 and TRBJ2-7; TRBD1 matches at 11 bases. Germline-derived CDR1 and CDR2 are KGHSH and LQKENI. Trimming removed 1 base from V and 6 bases from J; junction bases left unmatched: 2. The CDR3 is made up of 14 amino acids. CDR3 in DNA: TGTGCCAGCTCACCACGGACAGGGGGCACCGAGCAGTACTTC. The encoded protein is CASSPRTGGTEQYF.

The chain has TRBV6-5 and TRBJ1-2; D not resolved. The CDR3 covers 13 residues. The V gene's germline CDR1 is MNHEY and CDR2 SVGAGI. V was pared by 5 bases and J by 2 bases, with 9 bases between. The CDR3 sequence: CASSPTTNYGYTF. The CDR3, as DNA: TGTGCCAGCAGTCCTACTACAAACTATGGCTACACCTTC.

The V and J genes are TRBV28 and TRBJ1-1; maybe TRBD1 (6 bases). The CDR3 extends over 14 amino acids. CDR1 MDHEN and CDR2 SYDVKM come from the germline V gene. The ends were cut back, 1 base at V and 8 bases at J, with 14 bases in the middle. In DNA form, the CDR3 reads TGTGCCAGCAGTTTATCGGGGGGCTCTTTGGAAGCTTTCTTT. It encodes CASSLSGGSLEAFF.

This chain joins TRBV7-9 and TRBJ2-3; 10 bases are a match to TRBD2. The junction had 5 bases not matched to a gene; V was cut back by 6 bases and J by 2 bases. Germline values: CDR1 SEHNR, CDR2 FQNEAQ (reference sequence). The CDR3 consists of 15 residues. This CDR3 is CASSWTSGNTDTQYF. In nucleotides, the CDR3 is TGTGCCAGCAGTTGGACTAGCGGAAACACAGATACGCAGTATTTT.

This chain uses TRBV15 with TRBJ1-1; D remains unclear. CDR1 and CDR2 (germline): LNHNV, YYDKDF (reference sequence). V dropped 7 bases and J dropped 3 bases, with 15 bases sitting between them. The CDR3 covers 14 residues. The CDR3 DNA is TGTGCCACCAACTCAGGACCGGCGGACACTGAAGCTTTCTTT. This translates into CATNSGPADTEAFF.

V gene TRBV5-1 combines with J gene TRBJ1-3; D is undetermined. V lost 1 base to trimming and J lost 0 bases, with 11 bases between them. Germline lookup yields CDR1 SGHRS and CDR2 YFSETQ. This CDR3 contains 16 residues. CDR3 region: CASSLSALSSGNTIYF. CDR3 DNA sequence: TGCGCCAGCAGCTTGAGCGCTCTAAGCTCTGGAAACACCATATATTTT.

The chain uses TRBV10-2 and TRBJ1-1; the D gene is possibly TRBD1 (6 bases). In germline, CDR1 is WSHSY, CDR2 SAAADI. The CDR3 has 14 residues. V was trimmed by 7 bases and J by 0 bases, leaving 12 bases between them. The CDR3 is CASNLQGLNTEAFF. CDR3 bases: TGCGCCAGCAACCTACAGGGTCTGAACACTGAAGCTTTCTTT.

The chain carries TRBV30 and TRBJ2-3; D possibly corresponds to TRBD2 (6 bases). The CDR3 consists of 14 residues. Germline CDR1 and CDR2: GTSNPN and SVGIG (reference sequence). V lost 2 bases and J 4 bases, leaving 13 bases between the germline ends. In DNA form, the CDR3 reads TGTGCCTGGAGTTCGACTAGGTTGCCAGATACGCAGTATTTT. It is translated as CAWSSTRLPDTQYF.

As for this clone: The junction shows a germline mismatch at one end, possibly a read error. The chain links TRBV13 to TRBJ1-3; TRBD1 might be the D (5 bases). Germline assignment: CDR1 PRHDT and CDR2 FYEKMQ (reference sequence). CDR3 length: 15 amino acids. CDR3 in amino acids: CASSLGDLSGNTIYF. CDR3 nucleotides: TGTGCCAGCAGTTTAGGGGATCTCTCTGGAAACACCATATATTTT.

In its sample, this clone was seen once. This chain joins TRBV7-9 and TRBJ1-5; the D is unclear. Germline V gene sequence: CDR1 SEHNR, CDR2 FQNEAQ (reference sequence). This CDR3 spans 14 amino acids. The V and J ends lost 1 base and 6 bases respectively, with 10 bases between them. The CDR3 region has the DNA TGTGCCAGCAGCTTAGAGTGGGAGGGTCAGCCCCAGCATTTT. Translation gives CASSLEWEGQPQHF.

This clone occurred once. This chain connects TRBV6-6 to TRBJ1-4, with TRBD1 as a possible D gene (6 bases). Germline CDR1 is MNHNY and CDR2 is SVGAGI (reference sequence). V lost 5 bases and J lost 9, with 16 bases in between. The length of the CDR3 is 14 residues. The CDR3 sequence: CASSETGRMKKLFF. As DNA, the CDR3 is TGTGCCAGCAGTGAGACAGGTAGAATGAAAAAACTGTTTTTT.